Sequencing of this T cell receptor (beta chain) was carried out in a study of cytomegalovirus exposure and HLA in healthy donors. Findings and caveats of the study: Per published reports, the classifier diagnosed cytomegalovirus status with high specificity and sensitivity.

Germline values: CDR1 SEHNR, CDR2 FQNEAQ (reference sequence). CDR3 length equals 15 residues. V was cut by 1 base and J by 5 bases, with 12 bases left in between. Measured with immunoSEQ multiplex PCR; TCRdb has only the in-frame clones, and not every one. There are 21,000 or so clones in the sample; about 97% occur only once, and about 10% lies in the top ten. Comments on this clone: The antigen is unknown.

The chain is built from TRBV7-9 and TRBJ1-5; D is possibly TRBD1 (6 bases). The source is a man in his thirties or forties in good health and CMV-seropositive. Sequencing was done on a sample of PBMCs. CDR3 sequence: CASSLGSGGHQPQHF. In nucleotides, the CDR3 is TGTGCCAGCAGCTTAGGTTCCGGGGGGCATCAGCCCCAGCATTTT.